This TCR beta chain was recorded in a study of blood T cell repertoires in COVID-19. CDR3 size: 15 residues. CDR1 and CDR2 from the germline V gene are SGHAT and FQNNGV. V was clipped by 4 bases and J by 4 bases; unmatched bases: 9. Produced via immunoSEQ multiplex PCR; TCRdb's table is partial and in-frame only. The sample consists of about 160,000 clones, roughly 84% of them appearing once. The sequence was obtained from a man aged 40-49 years with acute or convalescent COVID-19. Sequencing was done on a sample of peripheral blood. The chain links TRBV11-2 to TRBJ2-5; 7 bases match TRBD1. CDR3 in DNA: TGTGCCAGCAGCTCAGAACCCGGGACAGTAGAGACCCAGTACTTC. Residues: CASSSEPGTVETQYF.